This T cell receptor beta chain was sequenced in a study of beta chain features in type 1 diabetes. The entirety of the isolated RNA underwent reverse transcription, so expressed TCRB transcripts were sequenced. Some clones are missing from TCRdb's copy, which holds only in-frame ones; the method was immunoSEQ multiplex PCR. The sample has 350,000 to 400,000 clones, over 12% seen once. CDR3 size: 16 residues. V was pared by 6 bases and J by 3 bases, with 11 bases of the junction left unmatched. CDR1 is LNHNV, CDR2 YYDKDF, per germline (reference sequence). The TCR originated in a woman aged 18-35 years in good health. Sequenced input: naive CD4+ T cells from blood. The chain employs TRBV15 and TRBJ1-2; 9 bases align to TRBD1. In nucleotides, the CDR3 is TGTGCCACCAGTAAACGACTGGGACAGGGAGACTATGGCTACACCTTC. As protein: CATSKRLGQGDYGYTF. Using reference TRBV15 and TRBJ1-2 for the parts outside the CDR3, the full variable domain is DAMVIQNPRYQVTQFGKPVTLSCSQTLNHNVMYWYQQKSSQAPKLLFHYYDKDFNNEADTPDNFQSRRPNTSFCFLDIRSPGLGDTAMYLCATSKRLGQGDYGYTFGSGTRLTVV.